A selection of T cell receptor beta chains follows, all from one sample in a study of beta chain features in type 1 diabetes. Sequencing used immunoSEQ multiplex PCR; TCRdb keeps in-frame clones, though not all of them. Seen here are around 690,000 clones, approximately 13% observed once, and the top ten hold more than 0.1%. The sequencing sample was made of naive CD4+ T cells from blood. Receptors originate from a man aged 30-40 years with type 1 diabetes. Both conserved end residues are part of each CDR3. A D gene is named only where the DNA matches it firmly. Clone size is stated in some rows and not others, as once, few, many or a class when expanded.

V gene	D gene	clone size	J gene	CDR3 protein	CDR3 DNA
TRBV4-3	TRBD1	NA	TRBJ2-4	CASSQRQGRGNIQYF	TGCGCCAGCAGCCAACGACAGGGGAGAGGAAACATTCAGTACTTC
TRBV21-1	NA	few	TRBJ2-2	CASSKSGPGQGIGTGELFF	TGTGCCAGCAGCAAGTCGGGACCGGGACAGGGGATCGGGACCGGGGAGCTGTTTTTT
TRBV25-1	NA	few	TRBJ1-4	CASSDYRGSHEKLFF	TGTGCCAGCAGTGATTATAGGGGGTCACATGAAAAACTGTTTTTT
TRBV5-4	TRBD2	few	TRBJ2-3	CASSFRGGADTQYF	TGTGCCAGCAGCTTTCGGGGGGGGGCAGATACGCAGTATTTT
TRBV2	NA	NA	TRBJ1-1	CASSPSRQNTEAFF	TGTGCCAGCAGCCCATCCCGCCAGAACACTGAAGCTTTCTTT
TRBV19	NA	NA	TRBJ2-5	CASSPGMGGETQYF	TGTGCCAGTAGTCCTGGAATGGGGGGAGAGACCCAGTACTTC
TRBV30	NA	NA	TRBJ1-2	CAWSVGDGLYGYTF	TGTGCCTGGAGTGTGGGAGACGGTCTTTATGGCTACACCTTC
TRBV18	NA	NA	TRBJ1-3	CASSPQGDTIYF	TGTGCCAGCTCACCACAGGGGGACACCATATATTTT
TRBV9	TRBD1	NA	TRBJ1-5	CASSGTGDSNQPQHF	TGTGCCAGCAGCGGAACAGGGGATAGCAATCAGCCCCAGCATTTT
TRBV19	TRBD2	few	TRBJ2-1	CASSIGPGLAANNEQFF	TGTGCCAGTAGTATCGGGCCGGGACTAGCGGCTAACAATGAGCAGTTCTTC
TRBV19	NA	NA	TRBJ2-3	CASSIVGANTDTQYF	TGTGCCAGTAGTATCGTGGGAGCTAACACAGATACGCAGTATTTT
TRBV30	NA	NA	TRBJ1-5	CAWSVLANQPQHF	TGTGCCTGGAGTGTACTGGCAAATCAGCCCCAGCATTTT
TRBV11-2	NA	few	TRBJ2-1	CASSLRTGGEQFF	TGTGCCAGCAGCCTGAGGACAGGAGGGGAGCAGTTCTTC
TRBV9	NA	NA	TRBJ2-5	CASSVRGVGETQYF	TGTGCCAGCAGCGTAAGGGGGGTTGGAGAGACCCAGTACTTC
TRBV28	TRBD1	NA	TRBJ1-2	CASSLRGLSTF	TGTGCCAGCAGCCTTAGGGGGCTCTCCACCTTC
TRBV7-7	TRBD2	few	TRBJ2-1	CASSLAGIAGDNEQFF	TGTGCTAGCAGCTTAGCGGGGATAGCGGGGGACAATGAGCAGTTCTTC
TRBV29-1	NA	few	TRBJ2-1	CSGALSGHEQFF	TGCAGCGGAGCTCTATCCGGACATGAGCAGTTCTTC
TRBV5-6	NA	few	TRBJ1-2	CASSPTGYGYTF	TGTGCCAGCAGCCCCACAGGTTATGGCTACACCTTC
TRBV28	TRBD1	NA	TRBJ2-7	CASAEFRGNYEQYF	TGTGCCAGCGCCGAGTTCAGGGGGAATTACGAGCAGTACTTC
TRBV6-5	TRBD1	NA	TRBJ1-2	CASSYGTEYYGYTF	TGTGCCAGCAGTTACGGGACAGAGTACTATGGCTACACCTTC
TRBV18	NA	NA	TRBJ1-3	CASSPQGVRGTGNTIYF	TGTGCCAGCTCACCACAAGGGGTCCGGGGGACTGGAAACACCATATATTTT
TRBV7-9	NA	NA	TRBJ2-1	CASKRAYNEQFF	TGTGCCAGCAAGCGGGCTTACAATGAGCAGTTCTTC
TRBV7-2	NA	NA	TRBJ1-5	CASSLALGVSQPQHF	TGTGCCAGCAGCTTAGCGCTAGGGGTTAGCCAGCCCCAGCATTTT
TRBV7-2	TRBD1	few	TRBJ2-5	CASSTGQGTETQYF	TGTGCCAGCAGCACGGGACAGGGGACCGAGACCCAGTACTTC
TRBV27	NA	few	TRBJ2-6	CASSQAGANVLTF	TGTGCCAGCAGTCAGGCAGGGGCCAACGTCCTGACTTTC
TRBV27	TRBD2	few	TRBJ2-7	CASSLAGVAYEQYF	TGTGCCAGCAGTCTAGCGGGCGTCGCCTACGAGCAGTACTTC
TRBV10-3	NA	NA	TRBJ2-7	CAISDPRAGPYEQYF	TGTGCCATCAGTGACCCCCGCGCAGGCCCCTACGAGCAGTACTTC
TRBV30	NA	NA	TRBJ1-2	CAWSVDNRLDTF	TGTGCCTGGAGTGTGGACAACCGCTTGGACACCTTC
TRBV6-1	NA	NA	TRBJ2-5	CASSEGTSRLETQYF	TGTGCCAGCAGTGAGGGGACATCTCGGTTAGAGACCCAGTACTTC
TRBV2	NA	NA	TRBJ2-7	CASSLHYEQYF	TGTGCCAGCAGTCTGCACTACGAGCAGTACTTC
TRBV7-2	TRBD2	NA	TRBJ2-5	CASSLDLAGGQETQYF	TGTGCCAGCAGCTTAGACCTAGCGGGGGGACAAGAGACCCAGTACTTC
TRBV5-1	NA	few	TRBJ2-5	CASSSQGQETQYF	TGCGCCAGCAGCTCGCAGGGTCAAGAGACCCAGTACTTC
TRBV6-5	NA	NA	TRBJ2-5	CASSLGGRRETQYF	TGTGCCAGCAGCCTCGGGGGGCGGCGGGAGACCCAGTACTTC
TRBV4-3	NA	few	TRBJ1-4	CASSQDWLAGKINEKLFF	TGCGCCAGCAGCCAAGATTGGCTTGCGGGGAAGATTAATGAAAAACTGTTTTTT
TRBV30	TRBD1	few	TRBJ1-2	CAWATGGSWGYTF	TGTGCCTGGGCCACAGGGGGTTCTTGGGGCTACACCTTC
TRBV29-1	TRBD2	NA	TRBJ2-5	CSVATGLAQETQYF	TGCAGCGTGGCTACGGGACTAGCCCAAGAGACCCAGTACTTC
TRBV6-6	NA	few	TRBJ1-2	CASTPPGGDYGYTF	TGTGCCAGCACCCCCCCGGGTGGGGACTATGGCTACACCTTC
TRBV5-8	NA	few	TRBJ1-4	CASSLFPGQEKLFF	TGTGCCAGCAGCTTGTTCCCGGGCCAGGAAAAACTGTTTTTT
TRBV5-6	NA	NA	TRBJ1-6	CASSLDRGRRDSPLHF	TGTGCCAGCAGCTTGGATCGGGGCAGGCGAGATTCACCCCTCCACTTT
TRBV7-6	TRBD1	NA	TRBJ2-5	CASSPGTEETQYF	TGTGCCAGCAGCCCGGGGACAGAAGAGACCCAGTACTTC
TRBV7-3	NA	few	TRBJ2-7	CASSSGTQRNEQYF	TGTGCCAGCAGCTCCGGGACACAGCGCAACGAGCAGTACTTC
TRBV19	NA	few	TRBJ1-2	CASSRGRVVDYGYTF	TGTGCCAGTAGTCGCGGCAGGGTAGTAGACTATGGCTACACCTTC
TRBV28	TRBD1	few	TRBJ1-2	CASSVRTGDYGYTF	TGTGCCAGCAGTGTCCGGACAGGGGACTATGGCTACACCTTC